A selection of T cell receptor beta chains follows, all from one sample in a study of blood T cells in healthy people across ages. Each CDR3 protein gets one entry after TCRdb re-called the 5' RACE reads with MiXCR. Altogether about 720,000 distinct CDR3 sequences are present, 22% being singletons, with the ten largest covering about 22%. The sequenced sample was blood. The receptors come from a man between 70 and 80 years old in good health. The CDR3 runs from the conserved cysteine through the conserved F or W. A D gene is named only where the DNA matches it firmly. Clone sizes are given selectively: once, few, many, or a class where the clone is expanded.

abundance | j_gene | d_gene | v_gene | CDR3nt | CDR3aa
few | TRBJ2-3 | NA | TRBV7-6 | TGTGCCAGCAGCTTTACCAGAGACACAGATACGCAGTATTTT | CASSFTRDTDTQYF
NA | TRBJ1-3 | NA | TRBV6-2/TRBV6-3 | TGTGCCAGCAGTTACTACAACAGGGCGGACACCATATATTTT | CASSYYNRADTIYF
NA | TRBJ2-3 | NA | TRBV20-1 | TGCAGTGTCTACGCGGCAGATACGCAGTATTTT | CSVYAADTQYF
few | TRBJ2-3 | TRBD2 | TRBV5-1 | TGCGCCAGCAGCCGGACCACTAGCGGGGGGAATTGGGATACGCAGTATTTT | CASSRTTSGGNWDTQYF
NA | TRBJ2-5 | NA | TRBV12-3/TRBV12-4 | TGTGCCAGCAGTTTAGATGAGGCTAGTGGGTACCAAGAGACCCAGTACTTC | CASSLDEASGYQETQYF
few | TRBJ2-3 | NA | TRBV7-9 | TGTGCCAGCAGCTTAGGTAGCCTCCGCACAGATACGCAGTATTTT | CASSLGSLRTDTQYF
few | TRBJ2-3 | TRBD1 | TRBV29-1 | TGCAGCGTTGTTCGGGACAGGACTCCTAGCACAGATACGCAGTATTTT | CSVVRDRTPSTDTQYF
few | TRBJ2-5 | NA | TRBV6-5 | TGCGCCAGCAGAACACAGGGGACTCGCCAAGAGACCCAGTACTTC | CASRTQGTRQETQYF
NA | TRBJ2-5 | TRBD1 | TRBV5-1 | TGCGCCAGCAGCTCCTATGGGACAGGGGGCTCAAAGACCCAGTACTTC | CASSSYGTGGSKTQYF
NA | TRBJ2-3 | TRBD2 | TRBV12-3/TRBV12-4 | TGTGCCAGCAGTGCCGGGACTAGCGGGAGACCCGGCACAGATACGCAGTATTTT | CASSAGTSGRPGTDTQYF
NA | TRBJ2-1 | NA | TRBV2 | TGTGCCAGCAGTGAAGCCCCTGGTCGGCTAGTTAACAATGAGCAGTTCTTC | CASSEAPGRLVNNEQFF
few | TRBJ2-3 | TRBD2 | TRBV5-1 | TGCGCCAGCAGCCAGGCCCCTAGCGGGAGCACAGATACGCAGTATTTT | CASSQAPSGSTDTQYF